These 27 T cell receptor beta chains share one sample of origin, sequenced in a study of cytomegalovirus exposure and HLA in healthy donors. Amplification used 60 Vbeta primers and 13 Jbeta primers. Method: immunoSEQ multiplex PCR; TCRdb's copy keeps in-frame clones and lacks some. Found here are 150,000 to 200,000 clones, over 75% of them singletons; the top ten hold around 0.46%. The specimen sequenced was PBMCs. The source is a woman aged 50 to 65 in good health and CMV-seronegative.

The chain couples TRBV10-1 to TRBJ2-5; possibly TRBD2 for D (6 bases). V was clipped by 2 bases and J by 5 bases, with 12 bases between them. The CDR3 contains 14 residues. Germline loops: CDR1 WNHNN, CDR2 SYGVQD (reference sequence). CDR3 nucleotides: TGCGCCAGCAGTGAGCAACTAGCCGGGGAGACCCAGTACTTC. As protein: CASSEQLAGETQYF.

This chain connects TRBV15 to TRBJ1-4, with 7 positions matching TRBD1. The CDR3 covers 19 residues. The V segment lost 3 bases and the J segment 8 bases; nucleotides outside the gene matches: 21. The germline V gene encodes CDR1 LNHNV and CDR2 YYDKDF (reference sequence). CDR3 amino acids: CATSRGQTGGGHVSEKLFF. In nucleotides, the CDR3 is TGTGCCACCAGCAGGGGACAGACAGGCGGCGGGCATGTGTCCGAAAAACTGTTTTTT.

The chain employs TRBV27 and TRBJ2-3; 10 bases are shared with TRBD2. Germline CDR1 reads MNHEY; CDR2 reads SMNVEV (reference sequence). The trim removed 1 base at V and 3 bases at J, leaving 4 bases unmatched. The CDR3 covers 16 residues. The CDR3 here is CASSLLASGGTDTQYF. The CDR3 nucleotides read TGTGCCAGCAGTTTATTAGCTAGCGGGGGAACAGATACGCAGTATTTT.

The gene calls are TRBV28 and TRBJ1-3, with 11 bases lining up with TRBD1. J was trimmed by 9 bases and V by 6 bases; bases with no gene match: 13. Germline CDR1 and CDR2: MDHEN and SYDVKM. The CDR3 has 16 residues. CDR3 protein: CASRTDRGRSSVTIYF. CDR3 nucleotide sequence: TGTGCCAGCAGAACGGACAGGGGGCGCAGCTCGGTCACCATATATTTT.

The chain carries TRBV11-2 and TRBJ1-2, with TRBD1 matching 11 bases. The V and J ends lost 5 bases and 0 bases, in that order; junction bases with no gene match: 5. This CDR3 comprises 16 residues. Germline V lookup: CDR1 SGHAT, CDR2 FQNNGV. CDR3 in amino acids: CASSPLGQGANYGYTF. The CDR3 DNA reads TGTGCCAGCAGCCCGCTGGGACAGGGGGCTAACTATGGCTACACCTTC. Full variable domain (remainder filled in from reference TRBV11-2 and TRBJ1-2): EAGVAQSPRYKIIEKRQSVAFWCNPISGHATLYWYQQILGQGPKLLIQFQNNGVVDDSQLPKDRFSAERLKGVDSTLKIQPAKLEDSAVYLCASSPLGQGANYGYTFGSGTRLTVV.

This chain connects TRBV5-6 to TRBJ1-1; 9 nucleotides line up with TRBD1. From germline, CDR1 is SGHDT and CDR2 YYEEEE. The CDR3 runs to 16 residues. The J segment lost 6 bases and the V segment lost 2 bases, leaving 11 bases of the junction unmatched. The CDR3 nucleotides are TGTGCCAGCAGCTTATGGACCGGGACAGGGTTCGCTGAAGCTTTCTTT. It translates to CASSLWTGTGFAEAFF.

A few counts support this clone. This chain uses TRBV19 with TRBJ1-2; D is possibly TRBD1 (6 bases). V lost 4 bases to trimming and J lost 4 bases, with 16 bases between them. This CDR3 spans 15 amino acids. The V gene's germline CDR1 is LNHDA and CDR2 SQIVND (reference sequence). The CDR3 is CASSTPGRTAYGYTF. As DNA, the CDR3 is TGTGCCAGTAGTACCCCGGGGCGGACAGCCTATGGCTACACCTTC.

The chain joins TRBV2 to TRBJ1-3; 7 bases are shared with TRBD1. The germline V gene has CDR1 SNHLY and CDR2 FYNNEI. V dropped 8 bases and J dropped 0; count of bases not matched to a gene: 7. CDR3 length: 15 amino acids. The CDR3 sequence: CASGETGISGNTIYF. The DNA for the CDR3 is TGTGCCAGCGGGGAGACAGGGATCTCTGGAAACACCATATATTTT.

The sample holds a few counts of this clone. This sequence joins TRBV11-2 and TRBJ2-3, with TRBD1 matching over 10 bases. CDR1 is SGHAT, CDR2 FQNNGV, per germline. The CDR3 is 15 residues long. V lost 5 bases to trimming and J lost 6 bases; unmatched junction nucleotides: 8. The CDR3, as DNA: TGTGCCAGCAGCCCCCGGGACAGGGGTCTTGATACGCAGTATTTT. Protein sequence: CASSPRDRGLDTQYF.

The chain recombines TRBV7-3 with TRBJ1-2; 7 bases are shared with TRBD1. From germline, CDR1 is SGHTA and CDR2 FQGTGA. V shed 5 bases and J 8 bases; nucleotides not matched to a gene: 14. This CDR3 region has 15 residues. CDR3 in amino acids: CASSGTGTEVDGYTF. CDR3 in DNA: TGTGCCAGCAGCGGAACCGGGACAGAAGTCGACGGCTACACCTTC.

This clone was observed a few times. V gene TRBV19 combines with J gene TRBJ1-5; 8 bases align to TRBD1. The CDR3 contains 13 residues. With V trimmed by 6 bases and J by 5 bases, 3 bases remained unmatched. CDR1 and CDR2 from the germline V gene are LNHDA and SQIVND (reference sequence). CDR3: CASRTGVYQPQHF. The CDR3, as DNA: TGTGCCAGTAGGACAGGGGTTTATCAGCCCCAGCATTTT.

V is TRBV7-2 and J is TRBJ2-3; TRBD2 is a possible D gene (6 bases). The CDR3 length is 15 residues. Looked up from germline, CDR1 is SGHTA and CDR2 is FQGNSA. V was pared by 1 base and J by 0 bases, with 8 bases between. The CDR3 reads CASSLGGTSTDTQYF. CDR3 coding DNA: TGTGCCAGCAGCTTAGGGGGGACTAGCACAGATACGCAGTATTTT.

This clone was seen just once. The chain couples TRBV18 to TRBJ2-7; 10 bases match TRBD2. The CDR3 runs 14 residues. V was pared by 4 bases and J by 7 bases, with 7 bases of the junction left unmatched. The germline V gene has CDR1 KGHSH and CDR2 LQKENI. In DNA form, the CDR3 reads TGTGCCAGCTCACAACCTAGCGGGGGCCCTGAGCAGTACTTC. It encodes CASSQPSGGPEQYF.

The chain has TRBV28 and TRBJ1-4; 10 bases match TRBD1. The length of the CDR3 is 21 residues. Germline loops: CDR1 MDHEN, CDR2 SYDVKM. V was clipped by 6 bases and J by 3 bases; unmatched bases: 22. The CDR3 sequence is CASRPQDRGLSWVFPNEKLFF. CDR3 coding DNA: TGTGCCAGCAGACCCCAAGACAGGGGGCTTTCCTGGGTCTTCCCTAATGAAAAACTGTTTTTT.

The J gene is TRBJ2-1, the V gene TRBV4-1; TRBD2 aligns across 8 bases. The CDR3 totals 16 residues. V lost 0 bases, J lost 6 bases, and 7 bases stayed unmatched. CDR1 is MGHRA and CDR2 is YSYEKL in the germline V gene. The CDR3 loop is CASSQDPLAALNEQFF. CDR3 bases: TGCGCCAGCAGCCAAGATCCACTAGCGGCCCTCAATGAGCAGTTCTTC.

This rearrangement joins TRBV19 to TRBJ1-5; D ambiguous. The closer fit of TRBJ2-3 to the DNA end suggests the J call may be wrong. From germline, CDR1 is LNHDA and CDR2 SQIVND (reference sequence). This CDR3 is 16 amino acids long. CDR3 DNA: TGTGCCAGTAGTGCCTCAAGTGGGCTCGACAATCAGCCCCAGTATTTT. This translates into CASSASSGLDNQPQYF.

DNA of the CDR3: TGTGCCAGCAGCGTAGTATCCAGCGGGGGTGAGCAGTACTTC. Its protein is CASSVVSSGGEQYF. This chain uses TRBV9 with TRBJ2-7, with 8 positions matching TRBD2. The V segment lost 0 bases and the J segment 7 bases; nucleotides outside the gene matches: 6. This CDR3 comprises 14 residues. The V gene's germline CDR1 is SGDLS and CDR2 YYNGEE.

V is TRBV5-1 and J is TRBJ2-3, with 7 positions matching TRBD1. The CDR3 length is 14 residues. V was clipped by 3 bases and J by 2 bases; unmatched bases: 3. In germline, CDR1 is SGHRS, CDR2 YFSETQ. The CDR3 sequence is CASSSGQATDTQYF. The CDR3 coding sequence is TGCGCCAGCAGCTCCGGACAGGCCACAGATACGCAGTATTTT.

The chain has TRBV9 and TRBJ2-2; a weak D match, TRBD2 (6 bases). Germline-derived CDR1 and CDR2 are SGDLS and YYNGEE. This CDR3 has 15 amino acids. The germline V and J ends were trimmed by 0 bases and 3 bases, with 9 bases remaining between them. The CDR3 DNA follows: TGTGCCAGCAGCGTAGCTTCGGGGGACACCGGGGAGCTGTTTTTT. It codes for CASSVASGDTGELFF.

This chain connects TRBV2 to TRBJ2-3; 9 positions agree with TRBD2. The CDR3 runs 14 residues. The V gene's germline CDR1 is SNHLY and CDR2 FYNNEI. Trimming cost V 10 bases and J 4 bases; bases outside gene matches: 9. The CDR3 bases are TGTGCCACCGGTAAGCGGGAGGTGGCAGATACGCAGTATTTT. Amino acids: CATGKREVADTQYF. The full variable domain, completed using reference TRBV2 and TRBJ2-3, is EPEVTQTPSHQVTQMGQEVILRCVPISNHLYFYWYRQILGQKVEFLVSFYNNEISEKSEIFDDQFSVERPDGSNFTLKIRSTKLEDSAMYFCATGKREVADTQYFGPGTRLTVL.

The chain uses TRBV5-1 and TRBJ2-2; 8 bases are a match to TRBD2. V shed 7 bases, J shed 4 bases, and the junction held 12 bases outside the gene matches. The CDR3 extends over 16 amino acids. The germline gives CDR1 SGHRS, CDR2 YFSETQ. The CDR3, as DNA: TGCGCCAGCGGCGAGTCAAGCGGGGGTGGCACCGGGGAGCTGTTTTTT. Protein: CASGESSGGGTGELFF.

The V and J genes are TRBV7-2 and TRBJ2-3; 7 nucleotides match TRBD1. Germline V CDR1 and CDR2: SGHTA, FQGNSA. With 5 bases clipped from V and 2 bases from J, the junction kept 7 bases outside the gene matches. The CDR3 is 15 residues long. The CDR3 here is CASSPWDSPTDTQYF. CDR3 bases: TGTGCCAGCAGCCCGTGGGACAGCCCCACAGATACGCAGTATTTT.

V is TRBV6-6 and J is TRBJ2-2; no definite D call. Germline CDR1 and CDR2: MNHNY and SVGAGI (reference sequence). This CDR3 spans 13 amino acids. Trimming cost V 2 bases and J 6 bases, with 7 bases left between them. DNA for the CDR3: TGTGCCAGCAGTTACACGGCGGCCGGGGAGCTGTTTTTT. Its translation: CASSYTAAGELFF.

The chain employs TRBV5-4 and TRBJ2-1; D is uncertain. Germline CDR1 is SGHNT and CDR2 is YYREEE (reference sequence). This CDR3 comprises 12 residues. The V and J ends lost 3 bases and 7 bases respectively, with 8 bases between them. This CDR3 reads CASSSARNEQFF. The CDR3 DNA sequence: TGTGCCAGCAGCTCAGCGAGGAATGAGCAGTTCTTC. The whole variable domain, remainder taken from reference TRBV5-4 and TRBJ2-1, is ETGVTQSPTHLIKTRGQQVTLRCSSQSGHNTVSWYQQALGQGPQFIFQYYREEENGRGNFPPRFSGLQFPNYSSELNVNALELDDSALYLCASSSARNEQFFGPGTRLTVL.

CDR3 coding DNA: TGTGCCAGCAGCTTAAGGGGGGGGGAGGGGCTCAGGTATTTT. It codes for CASSLRGGEGLRYF. The chain has TRBV7-3 and TRBJ2-3; 7 bases fit TRBD2. The CDR3 sequence is 14 residues long. Germline values: CDR1 SGHTA, CDR2 FQGTGA. The V segment lost 1 base and the J segment 14 bases; nucleotides outside the gene matches: 12.

This clone has more than one count but fewer than ten. Other DNA sequences in the sample encode the same CDR3. The chain uses TRBV18 and TRBJ2-7; TRBD1 aligns across 9 bases. The CDR3 is 14 amino acids. Germline V gene lookup returns CDR1 KGHSH and CDR2 LQKENI. J was trimmed by 6 bases and V by 3 bases; bases with no gene match: 6. CDR3 loop: CASSPRGQGSEQYF. CDR3 DNA sequence: TGTGCCAGCTCACCTCGCGGACAGGGGTCCGAGCAGTACTTC.

Details on this clone: The same CDR3 is also encoded by other DNA sequences in this sample. V gene TRBV5-4 combines with J gene TRBJ2-2; 10 nucleotides line up with TRBD1. The CDR3 loop spans 16 amino acids. Trimming cost V 2 bases and J 3 bases; bases outside gene matches: 4. From germline, CDR1 is SGHNT and CDR2 YYREEE (reference sequence). The CDR3 DNA sequence: TGTGCCAGCAGCTTAGGCGGGACAGGGGACACCGGGGAGCTGTTTTTT. Protein product: CASSLGGTGDTGELFF.